This TCR beta chain is drawn from a study of cytomegalovirus exposure and HLA in healthy donors. Findings of the study overall: Some V segments (TRBV6-2 and TRBV6-3 among them) were excluded as indistinguishable.

The V end was cut by 4 bases, the J end by 7 bases, with 11 bases between. The length of the CDR3 is 13 residues. The germline V gene has CDR1 SGHAT and CDR2 FQNNGV. In the PCR, 60 Vbeta and 13 Jbeta primers were used. Produced via immunoSEQ multiplex PCR; TCRdb's table is partial and in-frame only. The repertoire holds around 91,000 clones, with 55% to 75% as singletons. In regard to this clone: The antigen is not known.

The chain employs TRBV11-2 and TRBJ1-5; D is perhaps TRBD1 (5 bases). Specimen: PBMCs. The sequence was obtained from a man in his 60s in good health and CMV-seronegative. CDR3 DNA sequence: TGTGCCAGCAGCTCTCGGGGGAGCCAGCCCCAGCATTTT. Protein: CASSSRGSQPQHF.